The 3 T cell receptor beta chains listed next were all sequenced from one sample in a study of T cell responses to AZD1222 COVID-19 vaccine. Data came from immunoSEQ multiplex PCR; TCRdb stores just in-frame clones and leaves some out. The profile covers about 140,000 clones, with 88% appearing a single time and approximately 3.7% taken by the ten largest. The sequences come from peripheral blood, collected on day 0 of AZD1222 vaccination. These receptors all stem from an adult in good health.

The sample holds one count of this clone. The CDR3 coding sequence is TGTGCCAGCAGTTACAAGTATCGGGGACTAGCGGGAGCAAATGAGCAGTTCTTC. This sequence encodes CASSYKYRGLAGANEQFF. The chain is built from TRBV6-2 or TRBV6-3 and TRBJ2-1; 14 nucleotides line up with TRBD2. CDR1 MNHEY and CDR2 SVGEGT come from the germline V gene. J was trimmed by 7 bases and V by 2 bases; bases with no gene match: 10. The CDR3 length is 18 residues.

The table lists this clone with a few counts. The V gene is TRBV13, the J gene TRBJ2-2; 8 nucleotides match TRBD2. The CDR3 runs to 15 residues. Trimming at V came to 4 bases and at J to 0 bases, leaving 1 base not matched to a gene. The germline gives CDR1 PRHDT, CDR2 FYEKMQ (reference sequence). The CDR3 nucleotides are TGTGCCAGCAGCTCTAGCGGGTCGAACACCGGGGAGCTGTTTTTT. Translation gives CASSSSGSNTGELFF.

The chain employs TRBV28 and TRBJ1-1; D unclear. The CDR3 length is 15 residues. Trimming removed 6 bases at V and 1 base at J, with 15 bases between. Germline V lookup: CDR1 MDHEN, CDR2 SYDVKM. CDR3 region: CASSRASGGNTEAFF. DNA of the CDR3: TGTGCCAGCAGCCGGGCTTCGGGCGGGAACACTGAAGCTTTCTTT.